The next 9 T cell receptor beta chains were all read from a single sample in a study of control samples from healthy donors and cancer patients. Only in-frame clones appear in the TCRdb table, and some are missing; sequencing was by immunoSEQ multiplex PCR. Seen here are about 150,000 clones, 90% to 95% observed once, and the top ten hold 5.5% to 7.5%. The source material was blood. The receptors come from a man younger than 35 in good health.

This chain joins TRBV5-4 and TRBJ2-1, with unresolved D. The CDR3 has 14 amino acids. Germline CDR1 reads SGHNT; CDR2 reads YYREEE (reference sequence). Trimming removed 1 base at V and 5 bases at J, with 10 bases between. The CDR3 nucleotides read TGTGCCAGCAGCTTGTTAAGGACCGACAATGAGCAGTTCTTC. Amino acids: CASSLLRTDNEQFF.

The sample holds a few counts of this clone. V is TRBV6-4 and J is TRBJ2-1, with D possibly TRBD2 on 6 matching bases. V lost 0 bases to trimming and J lost 0 bases, with 9 bases between them. CDR1 is MRHNA, CDR2 SNTAGT, per germline. This CDR3 comprises 16 residues. Written as DNA, the CDR3 is TGTGCCAGCAGTGACTCGTACGGGAGCTCCTACAATGAGCAGTTCTTC. Translated: CASSDSYGSSYNEQFF.

This clone was counted a few times. The J gene is TRBJ1-2, the V gene TRBV28; tentatively, D is TRBD1 (5 bases). CDR3 size: 13 residues. V lost 8 bases to trimming and J lost 2 bases, with 12 bases between them. The germline V gene encodes CDR1 MDHEN and CDR2 SYDVKM. The CDR3 loop reads CASEGSSNYGYTF. Here the CDR3 DNA reads TGTGCCAGCGAGGGGAGTTCGAACTATGGCTACACCTTC.

This chain links TRBV7-9 with TRBJ1-2, with D maybe TRBD1 (6 bases). CDR1 is SEHNR, CDR2 FQNEAQ, per germline (reference sequence). CDR3 size: 17 residues. V was trimmed by 5 bases and J by 3 bases, leaving 22 bases between them. The CDR3 sequence is CASSTYGGGGRHYGYTF. The CDR3 region has the DNA TGTGCCAGCAGCACCTACGGCGGCGGGGGGCGTCACTATGGCTACACCTTC.

The V and J genes are TRBV5-4 and TRBJ2-4, with D hard to call. The CDR3 sequence is 15 residues long. V was pared by 5 bases and J by 5 bases, with 17 bases between. CDR1 and CDR2 from the germline V gene are SGHNT and YYREEE (reference sequence). CDR3 sequence reads: CASSHRGRGENIQYF. Here the CDR3 DNA reads TGTGCCAGCAGTCACAGAGGTCGTGGGGAAAACATTCAGTACTTC. The variable domain in full, with the rest retrieved from reference TRBV5-4 and TRBJ2-4, is ETGVTQSPTHLIKTRGQQVTLRCSSQSGHNTVSWYQQALGQGPQFIFQYYREEENGRGNFPPRFSGLQFPNYSSELNVNALELDDSALYLCASSHRGRGENIQYFGAGTRLSVL.

V and J are TRBV24-1 and TRBJ2-7; D not certain. The CDR3 loop spans 13 amino acids. Germline V lookup: CDR1 KGHDR, CDR2 SFDVKD. Trimming removed 6 bases at V and 2 bases at J, with 10 bases between. The CDR3 DNA sequence: TGTGCCACCAGTAGCGCCAGTACCTACGAGCAGTACTTC. This encodes CATSSASTYEQYF.

The chain uses TRBV6-5 and TRBJ1-1, with D possibly matching TRBD1 (6 bases). Trimming took off 0 bases at V and 9 bases at J, with 8 bases between the two ends. The germline gives CDR1 MNHEY, CDR2 SVGAGI. The CDR3 runs 12 residues. For the CDR3, the DNA is TGTGCCAGCAGTTACTCACGGGGGCAAGCTTTCTTT. Translation gives CASSYSRGQAFF.

The rearrangement joins TRBV3-1 (or the pseudogene TRBV3-2) to TRBJ1-2, with 7 bases that match TRBD1. Germline loops: CDR1 LGHDT, CDR2 YNNKEL (reference sequence). The CDR3 sequence is 17 residues long. V dropped 4 bases and J dropped 4; count of bases not matched to a gene: 15. DNA for the CDR3: TGTGCCAGCAGCCTCCGCGGGGCCTCCGGGACAGCCTATGGCTACACCTTC. As protein: CASSLRGASGTAYGYTF.

The table lists this clone with a few counts. V and J are TRBV4-2 and TRBJ2-4, with TRBD2 identical over 8 bases. CDR1 and CDR2 (germline): LGHNA, YNFKEQ. The CDR3 extends over 14 amino acids. The trim removed 0 bases at V and 11 bases at J, leaving 6 bases unmatched. CDR3 sequence reads: CASSQDNREGFQYF. The DNA of the CDR3 is TGTGCCAGCAGCCAAGATAACCGGGAGGGGTTTCAGTACTTC.